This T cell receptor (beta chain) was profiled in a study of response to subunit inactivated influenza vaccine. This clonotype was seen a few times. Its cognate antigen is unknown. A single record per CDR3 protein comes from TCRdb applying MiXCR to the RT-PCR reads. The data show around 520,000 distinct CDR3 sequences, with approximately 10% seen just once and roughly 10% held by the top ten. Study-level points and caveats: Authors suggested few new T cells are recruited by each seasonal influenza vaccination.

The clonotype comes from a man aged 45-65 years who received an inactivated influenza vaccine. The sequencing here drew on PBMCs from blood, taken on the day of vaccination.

The CDR3 coding sequence is TGTGCCACCAGCAGAGATCGCCAGGGTAGGGAGCAGTACTTC. Translation: CATSRDRQGREQYF. V is TRBV15 and J is TRBJ2-7; tentative D call: TRBD1 (5 bases). The CDR3 has 14 residues. The V gene's germline CDR1 is LNHNV and CDR2 YYDKDF (reference sequence). With 0 bases removed from V and 7 bases from J, the gap between germline ends came to 13 bases.